This TCR beta chain was observed in a study of cytomegalovirus exposure and HLA in healthy donors. Per the germline V gene, CDR1 is SGHDN and CDR2 is FVKESK. The CDR3 spans 16 residues. Trimming cost V 6 bases and J 1 base, with 18 bases left between them. The PCR made use of 60 Vbeta and 13 Jbeta primers. This table comes from immunoSEQ multiplex PCR, and its TCRdb copy is limited to in-frame clones, with some not included. The sample has some 120,000 clones, about 80% seen once. The sequencing sample was made of PBMCs. This chain joins TRBV14 and TRBJ1-1, with TRBD1 as a possible D gene (6 bases). This receptor was identified in a male donor in good health and CMV-seronegative. The DNA of the CDR3 is TGTGCCAGCAGTCGCAGGGCACCGGGACAGAACACTGAAGCTTTCTTT. Its protein is CASSRRAPGQNTEAFF.